These T cell receptor beta chains were read from a single sample in a study of T cell responses to AZD1222 COVID-19 vaccine. Data came from immunoSEQ multiplex PCR; TCRdb stores just in-frame clones and leaves some out. This table has about 160,000 clones, approximately 94% appearing once. The sample in question was peripheral blood, obtained 28 days after the second AZD1222 dose. All receptors derive from an adult who received the AZD1222 COVID-19 vaccine. The CDR3 runs from the conserved cysteine through the conserved F or W. The order of the fields is clone size, J gene, V gene, D gene, CDR3 protein, CDR3 DNA. A D gene is named only where the DNA matches it firmly. Rows give clone size only sometimes, using once, few, many, or a class for an expanded clone.

.	TRBJ2-3	TRBV7-6	TRBD2	CASSPLGTSGRGDTQYF	TGTGCCAGCAGCCCCCTCGGGACTAGCGGGAGGGGAGATACGCAGTATTTT
.	TRBJ1-3	TRBV18	.	CASSPSRTTGNTIYF	TGTGCCAGCTCACCATCCAGGACAACTGGAAACACCATATATTTT
.	TRBJ2-7	TRBV21-1	.	CASSKAWGAWTYEQYF	TGTGCCAGCAGCAAGGCCTGGGGTGCGTGGACCTACGAGCAGTACTTC
.	TRBJ2-1	TRBV19	TRBD2	CASSILGLGRGRTNNEQFF	TGTGCCAGTAGTATACTAGGCTTGGGGCGCGGGAGAACTAACAATGAGCAGTTCTTC
.	TRBJ1-1	TRBV4-1	TRBD1	CASSQVRQRTGGSEAFF	TGCGCCAGCAGCCAAGTTAGACAACGGACAGGGGGTTCTGAAGCTTTCTTT
.	TRBJ2-3	TRBV28	.	CASKPQGPRGYF	TGTGCCAGCAAACCGCAGGGTCCCAGGGGGTATTTT
.	TRBJ2-1	TRBV7-7	TRBD2	CASSLGAGASSEQFF	TGTGCCAGCAGCTTAGGGGCGGGAGCTAGCAGTGAGCAGTTCTTC
.	TRBJ1-3	TRBV3-1/TRBV3-2	TRBD1	CASSRDRDRSSGNTIYF	TGTGCCAGCAGCCGGGACCGGGACAGGAGCTCTGGAAACACCATATATTTT
.	TRBJ2-7	TRBV4-3	.	CASSLSAGLAGSYEQYF	TGCGCCAGCAGCCTGTCGGCCGGGCTAGCCGGCTCCTACGAGCAGTACTTC
.	TRBJ2-5	TRBV2	TRBD1	CATRDSQETQYF	TGTGCCACCAGGGACAGCCAAGAGACCCAGTACTTC
once	TRBJ1-1	TRBV7-3	.	CARERGVDTEAFF	TGTGCCAGGGAGCGGGGGGTAGACACTGAAGCTTTCTTT
.	TRBJ1-6	TRBV6-5	TRBD1	CASSYSGTANSPLHF	TGTGCCAGCAGTTACTCGGGGACAGCTAATTCACCCCTCCACTTT
.	TRBJ2-1	TRBV30	.	CAWLTTYNEQFF	TGTGCCTGGCTAACCACCTACAATGAGCAGTTCTTC
.	TRBJ2-1	TRBV7-9	TRBD2	CASSYRLSGEYNEQFF	TGTGCCAGCAGCTACCGGTTGAGCGGGGAGTACAATGAGCAGTTCTTC
.	TRBJ2-1	TRBV11-3	TRBD1	CASSSPRDSSYNEQFF	TGTGCCAGCAGCTCGCCCCGGGACAGCTCCTACAATGAGCAGTTCTTC
.	TRBJ2-7	TRBV28	.	CASSPRRTGQYF	TGTGCCAGCAGTCCGAGGCGGACGGGGCAGTACTTC
.	TRBJ2-1	TRBV9	.	CASSVGPGATNEQFF	TGTGCCAGCAGCGTAGGACCAGGCGCTACCAATGAGCAGTTCTTC
.	TRBJ1-2	TRBV29-1	TRBD1	CSGVDRGIGYTF	TGCAGCGGAGTGGACAGGGGAATAGGCTACACCTTC
once	TRBJ2-7	TRBV9	.	CASSVGGAADYEQYF	TGTGCCAGCAGCGTAGGGGGGGCGGCCGACTACGAGCAGTACTTC
.	TRBJ2-7	TRBV25-1	TRBD2	CASSESSGTYEQYF	TGTGCCAGCAGTGAGTCTAGCGGTACCTACGAGCAGTACTTC
.	TRBJ1-5	TRBV6-1	.	CASSELGGVNQPQHF	TGTGCCAGCAGTGAATTAGGAGGGGTCAATCAGCCCCAGCATTTT
.	TRBJ2-3	TRBV10-3	TRBD2	CATRWGLAGGPAGTDTQYF	TGTGCCACACGTTGGGGACTAGCGGGAGGGCCGGCTGGCACAGATACGCAGTATTTT
once	TRBJ1-2	TRBV24-1	.	CATGGGEDYGYTF	TGTGCCACCGGGGGAGGGGAGGACTATGGCTACACCTTC
.	TRBJ2-3	TRBV7-9	TRBD2	CASSSTGLAGGTDTQYF	TGTGCCAGCAGCTCCACCGGACTAGCGGGAGGCACAGATACGCAGTATTTT
.	TRBJ2-1	TRBV18	.	CASSPPLGGPYNEQFF	TGTGCCAGCTCACCACCGCTCGGGGGCCCCTACAATGAGCAGTTCTTC